These 6 T cell receptor beta chains share one sample of origin, sequenced in a study of blood T cell repertoires in COVID-19. Clones were sequenced by immunoSEQ multiplex PCR, and TCRdb holds only the in-frame ones, with some missing. The table records a few hundred thousand clones, roughly 87% of them present only once. The source material was peripheral blood. The origin of the receptors is a woman aged 55-70 years with COVID-19, enrolled during active disease.

This rearrangement joins TRBV30 to TRBJ1-4, with a possible D match to TRBD1 (5 bases). Per the germline V gene, CDR1 is GTSNPN and CDR2 is SVGIG (reference sequence). The length of the CDR3 is 13 residues. V was trimmed by 5 bases and J by 8 bases, leaving 15 bases between them. CDR3 amino acids: CAWSRAGWEKLFF. CDR3 in DNA: TGTGCCTGGTCTAGGGCAGGGTGGGAAAAACTGTTTTTT.

For this clone: At the DNA level, this CDR3 is encoded by other sequences in the same sample as well. The chain joins TRBV6-5 to TRBJ1-5, with TRBD1 matching over 7 bases. The CDR3 sequence is 14 residues long. The germline V gene encodes CDR1 MNHEY and CDR2 SVGAGI. The V gene end was trimmed by 6 bases and the J gene end by 3 bases; junction bases not matched to a gene: 5. The CDR3 bases are TGTGCCAGCAGGGTGACAGGGTACAATCAGCCCCAGCATTTT. This translates into CASRVTGYNQPQHF.

V and J are TRBV30 and TRBJ2-3; TRBD2 is a possible D gene (7 bases). V lost 4 bases and J lost 1, with 12 bases in between. The CDR3 contains 14 residues. The V gene's germline CDR1 is GTSNPN and CDR2 SVGIG (reference sequence). The CDR3 loop reads CAWNRRGRTDTQYF. CDR3 DNA: TGTGCCTGGAATCGGCGGGGGCGCACAGATACGCAGTATTTT.

This chain joins TRBV6-2 or TRBV6-3 and TRBJ2-5, with 8 nucleotides matching TRBD2. V lost 5 bases to trimming and J lost 4 bases; unmatched junction nucleotides: 9. Germline-derived CDR1 and CDR2 are MNHEY and SVGEGT. This CDR3 is 15 amino acids long. CDR3 nucleotide sequence: TGTGCCAGCAGTCCACGGGGGGGCCCGTCAGAGACCCAGTACTTC. The encoded protein is CASSPRGGPSETQYF.

The chain recombines TRBV5-1 with TRBJ1-5; no clear D. CDR3 length: 14 amino acids. V shed 1 base and J shed 5 bases, with 10 bases lying between them. CDR1 and CDR2 (germline): SGHRS, YFSETQ. The CDR3 nucleotides are TGCGCCAGCAGCTTGAATGGCCCCGATCAGCCCCAGCATTTT. Amino acids: CASSLNGPDQPQHF. Full variable domain (missing parts from reference TRBV5-1 and TRBJ1-5): KAGVTQTPRYLIKTRGQQVTLSCSPISGHRSVSWYQQTPGQGLQFLFEYFSETQRNKGNFPGRFSGRQFSNSRSEMNVSTLELGDSALYLCASSLNGPDQPQHFGDGTRLSIL.

The rearrangement links TRBV7-2 to TRBJ1-6; D gene uncertain. Per germline, CDR1 SGHTA and CDR2 FQGNSA. This CDR3 spans 16 amino acids. The germline V and J ends were trimmed by 6 bases and 6 bases, with 18 bases remaining between them. DNA of the CDR3: TGTGCCAGCAGACCGAAAACCGACACCTCTAATTCACCCCTCCACTTT. Encoded protein: CASRPKTDTSNSPLHF.